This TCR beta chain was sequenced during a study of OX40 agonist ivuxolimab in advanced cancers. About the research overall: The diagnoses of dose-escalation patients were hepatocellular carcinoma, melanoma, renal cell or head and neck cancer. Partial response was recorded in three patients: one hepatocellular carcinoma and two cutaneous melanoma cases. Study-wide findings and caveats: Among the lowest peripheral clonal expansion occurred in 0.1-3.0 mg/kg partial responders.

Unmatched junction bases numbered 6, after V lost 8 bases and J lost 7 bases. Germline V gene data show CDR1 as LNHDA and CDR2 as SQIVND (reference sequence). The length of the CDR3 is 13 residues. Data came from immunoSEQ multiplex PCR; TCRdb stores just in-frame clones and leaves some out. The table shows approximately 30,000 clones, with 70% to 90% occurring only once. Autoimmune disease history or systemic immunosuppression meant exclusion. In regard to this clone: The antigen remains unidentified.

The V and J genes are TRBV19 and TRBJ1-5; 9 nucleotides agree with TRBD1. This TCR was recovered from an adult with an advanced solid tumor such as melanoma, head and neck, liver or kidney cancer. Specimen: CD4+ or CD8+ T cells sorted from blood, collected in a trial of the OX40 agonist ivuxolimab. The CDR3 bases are TGTGCCAGTTCCGGGACAGGGAGACAGCCCCAGCATTTT. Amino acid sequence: CASSGTGRQPQHF.